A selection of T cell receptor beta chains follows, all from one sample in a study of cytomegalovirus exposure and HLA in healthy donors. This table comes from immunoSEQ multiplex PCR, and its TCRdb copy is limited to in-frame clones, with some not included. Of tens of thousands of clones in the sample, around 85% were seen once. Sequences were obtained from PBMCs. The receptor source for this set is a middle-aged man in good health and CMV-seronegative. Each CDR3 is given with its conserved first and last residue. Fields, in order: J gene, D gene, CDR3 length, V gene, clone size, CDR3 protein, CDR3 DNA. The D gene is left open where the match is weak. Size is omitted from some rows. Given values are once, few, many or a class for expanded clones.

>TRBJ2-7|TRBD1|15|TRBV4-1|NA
CASSQGDRGFYEQYF
TGCGCCAGCAGCCAAGGCGACAGGGGATTCTACGAGCAGTACTTC
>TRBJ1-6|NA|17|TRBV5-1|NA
CASSQWTVRDPNSPLHF
TGCGCCAGCAGCCAATGGACAGTACGGGACCCAAATTCACCCCTCCACTTT
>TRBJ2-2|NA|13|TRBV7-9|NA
CAIQLGLAGELFF
TGTGCCATACAGTTGGGCCTCGCCGGGGAGCTGTTTTTT
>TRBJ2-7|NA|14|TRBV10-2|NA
CASRNPGETYEQYF
TGCGCCAGCAGAAATCCGGGAGAAACCTACGAGCAGTACTTC
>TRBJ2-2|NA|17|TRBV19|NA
CASIHSSQPHATGELFF
TGTGCCAGTATTCACAGCTCCCAACCCCACGCCACCGGGGAGCTGTTTTTT
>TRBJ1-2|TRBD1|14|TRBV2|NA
CASSELQGAVGYTF
TGTGCCAGCAGTGAACTACAGGGGGCGGTTGGCTACACCTTC
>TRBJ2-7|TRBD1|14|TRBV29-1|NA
CSVEERGGPYEQYF
TGCAGCGTTGAAGAACGAGGGGGCCCCTACGAGCAGTACTTC
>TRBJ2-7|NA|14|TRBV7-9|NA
CASAGTPTFYEQYF
TGTGCCAGCGCGGGGACGCCGACATTCTACGAGCAGTACTTC
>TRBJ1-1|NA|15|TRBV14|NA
CASSQNRMMNTEAFF
TGTGCCAGCAGCCAAAACAGGATGATGAACACTGAAGCTTTCTTT
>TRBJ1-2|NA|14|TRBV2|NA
CASSRVEENYGYTF
TGTGCCAGCAGCCGGGTCGAGGAGAACTATGGCTACACCTTC
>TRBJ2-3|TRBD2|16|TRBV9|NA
CASSVTPDGGRDTQYF
TGTGCCAGCAGCGTTACTCCGGACGGGGGGAGGGATACGCAGTATTTT
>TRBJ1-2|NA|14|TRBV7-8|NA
CASSLDEVNYGYTF
TGTGCCAGCAGCTTAGACGAGGTTAACTATGGCTACACCTTC
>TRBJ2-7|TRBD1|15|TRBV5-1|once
CASSLGQGATGEQYF
TGCGCCAGCAGCTTGGGACAGGGGGCGACGGGTGAGCAGTACTTC
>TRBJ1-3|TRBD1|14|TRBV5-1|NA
CASSVTGVGNTIYF
TGCGCCAGCAGCGTCACAGGGGTTGGAAACACCATATATTTT
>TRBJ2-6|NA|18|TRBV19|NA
CASSFTGTRSSGANVLTF
TGTGCCAGTAGTTTCACCGGGACAAGATCATCTGGGGCCAACGTCCTGACTTTC
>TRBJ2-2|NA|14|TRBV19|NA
CASKGLPNTGELFF
TGTGCCAGTAAGGGACTGCCGAACACCGGGGAGCTGTTTTTT
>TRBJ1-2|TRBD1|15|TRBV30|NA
CAWSRADRGQSGYTF
TGTGCCTGGAGTCGGGCGGACAGGGGGCAAAGTGGCTACACCTTC
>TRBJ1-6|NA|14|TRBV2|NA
CASSTKRNNSPLHF
TGTGCCAGCAGTACGAAGAGGAATAATTCACCCCTCCACTTT
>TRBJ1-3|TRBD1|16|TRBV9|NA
CASSAGQAPPSNTIYF
TGTGCCAGCAGCGCGGGACAGGCACCCCCATCGAACACCATATATTTT
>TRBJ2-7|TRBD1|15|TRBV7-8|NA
CASSFRDSSSYEQYF
TGTGCCAGCAGCTTTAGGGACAGCAGCTCCTACGAGCAGTACTTC
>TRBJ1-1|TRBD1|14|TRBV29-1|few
CSVESSGGYTEAFF
TGCAGCGTTGAATCATCAGGGGGCTATACTGAAGCTTTCTTT
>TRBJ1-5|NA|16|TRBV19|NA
CASSISGASGNQPQHF
TGTGCCAGTAGTATATCAGGGGCCTCGGGCAATCAGCCCCAGCATTTT
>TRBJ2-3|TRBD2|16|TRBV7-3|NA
CASSSRAGGGADTQYF
TGTGCCAGCAGCTCGAGAGCGGGAGGCGGGGCAGATACGCAGTATTTT
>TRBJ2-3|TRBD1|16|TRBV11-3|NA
CASSLMPGTGTDTQYF
TGTGCCAGCAGCCTGATGCCCGGGACAGGCACAGATACGCAGTATTTT
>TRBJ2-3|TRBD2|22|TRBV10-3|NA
CAISDPHPERLAGPDSTDTQYF
TGTGCCATCAGTGATCCGCACCCGGAGAGACTAGCGGGGCCCGATAGCACAGATACGCAGTATTTT
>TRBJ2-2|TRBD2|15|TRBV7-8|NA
CASSLTSGATGELFF
TGTGCCAGCAGCTTGACTAGCGGGGCGACCGGGGAGCTGTTTTTT
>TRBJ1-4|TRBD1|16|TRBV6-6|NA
CASSFTLKGQTGKLFF
TGTGCCAGCAGTTTCACGCTAAAGGGACAGACAGGAAAACTGTTTTTT
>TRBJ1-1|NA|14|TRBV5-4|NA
CASSFGGRSTEAFF
TGTGCCAGCAGCTTCGGGGGGCGGAGCACTGAAGCTTTCTTT
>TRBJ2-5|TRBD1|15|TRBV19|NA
CASSQTDRGLETQYF
TGTGCCAGTAGTCAAACGGACAGGGGGCTTGAGACCCAGTACTTC
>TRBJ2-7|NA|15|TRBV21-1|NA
CASSKRQGASYEQYF
TGTGCCAGCAGCAAAAGACAGGGGGCGTCCTACGAGCAGTACTTC
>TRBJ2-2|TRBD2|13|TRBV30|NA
CAWRGTSPGELFF
TGTGCCTGGAGAGGGACTAGTCCCGGGGAGCTGTTTTTT
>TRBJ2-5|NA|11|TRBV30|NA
CAWSVHETQYF
TGTGCCTGGAGTGTACATGAGACCCAGTACTTC
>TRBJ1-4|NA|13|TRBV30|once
CAWSPDRGEKLFF
TGTGCCTGGAGCCCAGACCGGGGGGAAAAACTGTTTTTT
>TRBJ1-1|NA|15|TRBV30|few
CAWSYILTGNTEAFF
TGTGCCTGGAGTTATATTCTGACAGGGAACACTGAAGCTTTCTTT
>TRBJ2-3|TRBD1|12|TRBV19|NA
CASSFDRVTQYF
TGTGCCAGTAGTTTCGACAGGGTCACGCAGTATTTT
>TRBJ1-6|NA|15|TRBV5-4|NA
CASSLEGHTNSPLHF
TGTGCCAGCAGCTTGGAGGGACATACTAATTCACCCCTCCACTTT
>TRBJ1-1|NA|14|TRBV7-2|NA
CASSPYRVNTEAFF
TGTGCCAGCAGCCCTTACAGGGTGAACACTGAAGCTTTCTTT
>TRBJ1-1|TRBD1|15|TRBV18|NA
CASSPRTGMNTEAFF
TGTGCCAGCTCACCCAGGACAGGCATGAACACTGAAGCTTTCTTT
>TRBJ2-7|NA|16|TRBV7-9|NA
CASSFLSGIGTGEQYF
TGTGCCAGCAGCTTTCTTTCAGGTATCGGAACCGGCGAGCAGTACTTC
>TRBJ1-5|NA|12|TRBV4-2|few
CASSLQGGPQHF
TGTGCCAGCAGCCTTCAAGGGGGGCCCCAGCATTTT
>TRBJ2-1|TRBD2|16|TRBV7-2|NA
CASSLAAGVPYNEQFF
TGTGCCAGCAGCTTAGCGGCGGGGGTGCCCTACAATGAGCAGTTCTTC